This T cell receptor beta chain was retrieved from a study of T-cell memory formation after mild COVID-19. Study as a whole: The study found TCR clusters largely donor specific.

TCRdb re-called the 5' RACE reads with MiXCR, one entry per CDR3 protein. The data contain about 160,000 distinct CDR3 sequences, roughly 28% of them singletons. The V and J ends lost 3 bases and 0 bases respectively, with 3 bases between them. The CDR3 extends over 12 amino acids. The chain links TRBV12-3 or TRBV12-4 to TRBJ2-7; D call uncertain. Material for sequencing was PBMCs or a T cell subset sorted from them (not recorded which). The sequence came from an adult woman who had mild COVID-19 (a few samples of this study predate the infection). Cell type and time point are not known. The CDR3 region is CASSFVSYEQYF. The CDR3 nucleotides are TGTGCCAGCAGTTTTGTCTCCTACGAGCAGTACTTC.